Below are 19 T cell receptor beta chains sequenced from a single sample in a study of shared clonotypes between healthy human individuals. Selected positively for CCR7 and CD45RO-negative, naive CD8 cells excluded terminally differentiated effector memory CD45RA+ cells. Method: immunoSEQ multiplex PCR; TCRdb's copy keeps in-frame clones and lacks some. The sample shows about 1,900,000 clones, over 85% of them seen only once. What was sequenced was naive CD8+ T cells sorted from blood. Receptor source: a man younger than 30 in good health.

V usage is TRBV15 and J usage is TRBJ2-7, with 8 bases identical to TRBD1. Looked up from germline, CDR1 is LNHNV and CDR2 is YYDKDF (reference sequence). CDR3 size: 14 residues. The ends lost 4 bases at V and 2 bases at J; junction bases unmatched: 4. DNA for the CDR3: TGTGCCACCAGCATCGACAGGGGACCCTACGAGCAGTACTTC. Translation: CATSIDRGPYEQYF.

In the case of this clone: The same CDR3 can be traced to other DNA sequences in this sample. The rearrangement links TRBV6-1 to TRBJ2-7, with 8 bases fitting TRBD2. This CDR3 has 14 residues. The ends lost 1 base at V and 3 bases at J; junction bases unmatched: 2. Germline assignment: CDR1 MNHNS and CDR2 SASEGT. This chain's CDR3 is CASSEVGTSYEQYF. CDR3 DNA: TGTGCCAGCAGTGAAGTCGGGACTAGCTACGAGCAGTACTTC.

The V call is TRBV7-2, the J call TRBJ2-1; TRBD2 aligns across 9 bases. The germline V gene encodes CDR1 SGHTA and CDR2 FQGNSA. V was pared by 5 bases and J by 0 bases, with 8 bases of the junction left unmatched. The CDR3 consists of 17 residues. CDR3 amino acids: CASSPGLASYSYNEQFF. CDR3 nucleotide sequence: TGTGCCAGCAGCCCTGGACTAGCGAGTTACTCCTACAATGAGCAGTTCTTC.

This rearrangement joins TRBV5-5 to TRBJ2-7; D is uncertain. The CDR3 has 14 residues. Trimming took off 4 bases at V and 2 bases at J, with 13 bases between the two ends. CDR1 SGHKS and CDR2 YYEKEE come from the germline V gene (reference sequence). The CDR3 nucleotides are TGTGCCAGCAGCCCTACTGGGCAGGCCTACGAGCAGTACTTC. It specifies CASSPTGQAYEQYF. Complete variable domain (other parts from reference TRBV5-5 and TRBJ2-7): DAGVTQSPTHLIKTRGQQVTLRCSPISGHKSVSWYQQVLGQGPQFIFQYYEKEERGRGNFPDRFSARQFPNYSSELNVNALLLGDSALYLCASSPTGQAYEQYFGPGTRLTVT.

V and J are TRBV27 and TRBJ1-1; the D gene is possibly TRBD1 (5 bases). Germline-derived CDR1 and CDR2 are MNHEY and SMNVEV (reference sequence). V was pared by 7 bases and J by 6 bases, with 15 bases between. There are 13 residues in the CDR3. CDR3 sequence reads: CASKAWGSPEAFF. As DNA, the CDR3 is TGTGCCAGCAAGGCGTGGGGCTCTCCTGAAGCTTTCTTT.

V gene TRBV6-5 combines with J gene TRBJ2-4, with unresolved D. Germline CDR1 MNHEY, CDR2 SVGAGI. The CDR3 spans 12 residues. Trimming took off 4 bases at V and 9 bases at J, with 10 bases between the two ends. For the CDR3, the DNA is TGTGCCAGCAGTTCCGGCCTCGGCATTCAGTACTTC. Amino acid sequence: CASSSGLGIQYF.

Points on this clone: The sample holds other DNA sequences that translate to the same CDR3. The chain uses TRBV6-5 and TRBJ2-7; 7 positions match TRBD2. Germline CDR1 is MNHEY and CDR2 is SVGAGI. With 0 bases clipped from V and 5 bases from J, the junction kept 1 base outside the gene matches. The CDR3 extends over 13 amino acids. CDR3 residues: CASSYSGGNEQYF. CDR3 DNA sequence: TGTGCCAGCAGTTACTCCGGGGGGAACGAGCAGTACTTC.

The chain couples TRBV4-1 to TRBJ2-7; tentatively, D is TRBD2 (6 bases). The germline V gene has CDR1 MGHRA and CDR2 YSYEKL. The CDR3 is 15 residues long. Between the trimmed V and J ends, which lost 5 bases and 3 bases, there was a span of 17 bases. CDR3 in DNA: TGCGCCAGCAGCGATCCAGTCGGAGGGTTCTACGAGCAGTACTTC. Translation: CASSDPVGGFYEQYF.

The CDR3 loop reads CASSTTTPGHYGYTF. The CDR3 DNA reads TGTGCCAGCAGCACGACAACTCCCGGGCACTATGGCTACACCTTC. The V gene is TRBV13, the J gene TRBJ1-2, with D unclear. This CDR3 spans 15 amino acids. The V gene lost 5 bases and the J gene lost 3 bases, with 16 bases spanning the gap. Germline values: CDR1 PRHDT, CDR2 FYEKMQ (reference sequence).

This clone showed up just a few times. The chain combines TRBV30 with TRBJ1-1, with D possibly TRBD1 on 6 matching bases. The CDR3 loop spans 11 amino acids. Germline CDR1 and CDR2: GTSNPN and SVGIG (reference sequence). As DNA, the CDR3 is TGTGCGGCGGATCAGGGGTCTGAAGCTTTCTTT. Its protein is CAADQGSEAFF.

The V and J genes are TRBV29-1 and TRBJ1-2; 12 nucleotides agree with TRBD1. Germline loops: CDR1 SQVTM, CDR2 ANQGSEA. V was pared by 6 bases and J by 4 bases, with 18 bases of the junction left unmatched. The CDR3 has 18 residues. CDR3 amino acids: CSVPGQGATQPGSYGYTF. CDR3 DNA sequence: TGCAGCGTACCGGGACAGGGGGCGACCCAACCCGGGTCCTATGGCTACACCTTC.

The J gene is TRBJ2-1, the V gene TRBV2; 7 nucleotides line up with TRBD1. CDR1 is SNHLY, CDR2 FYNNEI, per germline. This CDR3 spans 16 amino acids. V shed 1 base and J 2 bases; nucleotides not matched to a gene: 5. The CDR3: CASSEEVQGAYNEQFF. CDR3 in DNA: TGTGCCAGCAGTGAAGAGGTTCAGGGGGCCTACAATGAGCAGTTCTTC.

This chain links TRBV14 with TRBJ1-6; D is possibly TRBD1 (5 bases). Germline V gene sequence: CDR1 SGHDN, CDR2 FVKESK. V gave up 4 bases and J gave up 10 bases, with 14 bases separating them. There are 14 residues in the CDR3. The CDR3 sequence is CASSPLGGDSPLHF. The CDR3 nucleotides are TGTGCCAGCAGCCCGCTCGGGGGAGACTCACCCCTCCACTTT.

This clone was observed a single time. V gene TRBV27 combines with J gene TRBJ2-7, with D possibly matching TRBD1 (6 bases). The length of the CDR3 is 14 residues. Per the germline V gene, CDR1 is MNHEY and CDR2 is SMNVEV (reference sequence). V was trimmed by 3 bases and J by 3 bases, leaving 12 bases between them. For the CDR3, the DNA is TGTGCCAGCAGTTTTACAGGGTCAATCTACGAGCAGTACTTC. As protein: CASSFTGSIYEQYF.

This chain links TRBV7-8 with TRBJ2-7; 16 bases agree with TRBD2. The V and J ends lost 5 bases and 2 bases, in that order; junction bases with no gene match: 3. The germline gives CDR1 SGHVS, CDR2 FQNEAQ. This CDR3 spans 16 amino acids. The CDR3 loop reads CASSPGLAGGTYEQYF. The DNA of the CDR3 is TGTGCCAGCAGCCCGGGACTAGCGGGAGGGACCTACGAGCAGTACTTC.

The V call is TRBV5-6, the J call TRBJ2-1; unclear D gene. Germline V gene data show CDR1 as SGHDT and CDR2 as YYEEEE. The V end was cut by 1 base, the J end by 8 bases, with 16 bases between. There are 15 residues in the CDR3. The DNA for the CDR3 is TGTGCCAGCAGCTTGAACGTGGGCCCTACAGATGAGCAGTTCTTC. As protein: CASSLNVGPTDEQFF.

The gene calls are TRBV21-1 and TRBJ2-1; the table's D call of TRBD2 was not tested on the DNA. TRBV21-1 corresponds to a pseudogene. The CDR3 runs to 14 residues. The CDR3 sequence is CASSFEQGSGEQFF. In nucleotides, the CDR3 is TGTGCCAGCAGCTTTGAACAAGGATCGGGTGAGCAGTTCTTC.

In this sample, this clone turned up a few times. A junction end diverges from the germline sequence, so it may reflect a read error. This rearrangement joins TRBV11-2 to TRBJ1-5, with TRBD1 matching over 9 bases. Germline CDR1 SGHAT, CDR2 FQNNGV. The CDR3 extends over 15 amino acids. In DNA form, the CDR3 reads TGTGCCAGCAGCTCTCCGGGACAGGGCAACCAGCCCCAGCATTTT. Amino acids: CASSSPGQGNQPQHF.

The V and J genes are TRBV25-1 and TRBJ1-1, with D perhaps matching TRBD1 (6 bases). This CDR3 contains 15 residues. V lost 1 base and J 6 bases, leaving 15 bases between the germline ends. The germline V gene has CDR1 MGHDK and CDR2 SYGVNS. The CDR3 DNA follows: TGTGCCAGCAGTGAATGGGCCGGGGGCTGGGCTGAAGCTTTCTTT. It codes for CASSEWAGGWAEAFF.